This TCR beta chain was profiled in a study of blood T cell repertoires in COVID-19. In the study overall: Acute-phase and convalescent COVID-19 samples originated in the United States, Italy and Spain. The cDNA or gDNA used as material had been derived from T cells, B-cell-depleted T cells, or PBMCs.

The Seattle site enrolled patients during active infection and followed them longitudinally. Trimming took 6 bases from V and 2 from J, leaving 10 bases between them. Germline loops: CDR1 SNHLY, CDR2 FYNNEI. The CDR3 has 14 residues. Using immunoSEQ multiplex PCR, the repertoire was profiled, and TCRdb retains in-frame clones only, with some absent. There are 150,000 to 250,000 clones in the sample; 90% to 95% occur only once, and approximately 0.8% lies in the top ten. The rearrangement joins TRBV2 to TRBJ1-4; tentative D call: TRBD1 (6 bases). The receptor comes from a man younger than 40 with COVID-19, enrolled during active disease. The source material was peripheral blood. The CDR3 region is CASRKGGTNEKLFF. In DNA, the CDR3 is TGTGCCAGCAGAAAGGGGGGGACTAATGAAAAACTGTTTTTT. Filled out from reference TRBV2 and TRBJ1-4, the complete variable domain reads EPEVTQTPSHQVTQMGQEVILRCVPISNHLYFYWYRQILGQKVEFLVSFYNNEISEKSEIFDDQFSVERPDGSNFTLKIRSTKLEDSAMYFCASRKGGTNEKLFFGSGTQLSVL.